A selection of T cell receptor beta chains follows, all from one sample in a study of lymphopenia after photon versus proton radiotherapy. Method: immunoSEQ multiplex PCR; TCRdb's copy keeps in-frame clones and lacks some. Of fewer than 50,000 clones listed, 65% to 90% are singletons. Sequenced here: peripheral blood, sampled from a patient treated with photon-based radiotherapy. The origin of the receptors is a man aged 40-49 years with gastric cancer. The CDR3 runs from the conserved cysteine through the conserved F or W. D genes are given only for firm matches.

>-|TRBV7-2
CASTSFAGDEETQYF
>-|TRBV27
CASSKGRSGSRGIQETQYF
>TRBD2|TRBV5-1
CASSSLLAGLSGANVLTF
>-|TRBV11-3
CASSLGHRESTDTQYF
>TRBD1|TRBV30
CAWQQGGSYEQYF
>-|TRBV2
CASSEAPKGEKLFF
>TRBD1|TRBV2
CASSGGGQGGDEQFF
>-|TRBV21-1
CASSKGQAHEKLFF
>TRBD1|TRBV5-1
CASSLQGASYGANVLTF
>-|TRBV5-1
CASSLEASGTDTQYF
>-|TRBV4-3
CASSQDTQPSLGYTF
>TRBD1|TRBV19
CASSIQGDIQYF
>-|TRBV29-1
CSVEGPRGGELFF
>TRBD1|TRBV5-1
CASSPSGGTEAFF
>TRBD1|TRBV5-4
CASSAQQGANEQFF
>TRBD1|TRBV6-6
CASSPRQGNYGYTF
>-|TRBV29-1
CSVGGEATGQPQHF
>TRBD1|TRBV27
CASRPQGDYGYTF
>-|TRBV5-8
CASSHPVVNQPQHF
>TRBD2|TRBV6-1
CASKETSGPEQYF
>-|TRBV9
CASSPGSREKLFF
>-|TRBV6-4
CAPAQAEWSYEQYF
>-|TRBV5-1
CASSFGGDTQYF
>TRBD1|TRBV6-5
CASSPGTASEAFF
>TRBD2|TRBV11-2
CASSLVKAGTSYNEQFF
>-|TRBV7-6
CASSLDAGHRDTEAFF
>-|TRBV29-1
CSGKPSRVGETQYF
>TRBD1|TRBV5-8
CASSIRQGWEETQYF
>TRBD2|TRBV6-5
CASSYSGGGAKNIQYF
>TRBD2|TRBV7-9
CASSSILAGGLDEQFF
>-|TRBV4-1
CASSLTTGGDEKLFF
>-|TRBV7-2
CASRAASGYTEAFF
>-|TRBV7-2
CASSTMGEKLFF
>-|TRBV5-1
CASSPSIGIQSNQPQHF
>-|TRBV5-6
CASSWGPRSSGNTIYF
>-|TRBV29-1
CSVEGAQGGAPYEQYF
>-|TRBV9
CASTVGGNAGNTIYF
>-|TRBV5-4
CASSLHGGASNTGELFF
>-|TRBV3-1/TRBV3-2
CATGGYTF
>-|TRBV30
CAWRERGTNGYTF
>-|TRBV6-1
CASSRRGEYEQYF
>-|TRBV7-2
CASSQGLQRGNEQFF
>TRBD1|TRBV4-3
CASSQQGGDYGYTF
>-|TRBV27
CASSFAAWQADTGELFF
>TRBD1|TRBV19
CASGTGGYEQYF
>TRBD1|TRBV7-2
CASSLGRTGGSEAFF
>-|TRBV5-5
CASSLEWQAFKPLHF
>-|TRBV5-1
CASSLGAGSMNTEAFF
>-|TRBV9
CASSTDGSLGNTIYF
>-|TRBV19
CASSFPRGTEAFF
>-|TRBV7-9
CASSLLWQGNEQFF
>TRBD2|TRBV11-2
CASSWTSGYQETQYF
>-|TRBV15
CATSRDNQPQHF
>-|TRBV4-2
CASSQVAGGYGYTF
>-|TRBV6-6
CASSYRVIQPQHF
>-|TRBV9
CASSVQGSTDTQYF
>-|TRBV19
CASSPFGGYEQYF
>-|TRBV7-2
CASSLGRIDGYTF
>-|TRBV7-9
CASSFLQGNTEAFF